The 15 T cell receptor beta chains given below trace back to one sample, sequenced in a study of response to subunit inactivated influenza vaccine. TCRdb reanalysed the RT-PCR reads using MiXCR and keeps one entry per CDR3 protein. The sample has about 650,000 distinct CDR3 sequences; 14% are singletons. The sample consisted of PBMCs from blood, taken 14 days before vaccination. The receptors were gathered from a man aged 50-60 years who received an inactivated influenza vaccine.

The gene calls are TRBV28 and TRBJ2-7, with a tentative D call TRBD1 (6 bases). Germline V gene sequence: CDR1 MDHEN, CDR2 SYDVKM. V was trimmed by 6 bases and J by 1 base, leaving 16 bases between them. The CDR3 totals 15 residues. For the CDR3, the DNA is TGTGCCAGCAGGCTCCCACAGGGCTCATCCTACGAGCAGTACTTC. Its translation is CASRLPQGSSYEQYF.

This clonotype was seen a few times. The chain has TRBV7-6 and TRBJ2-1, with 8 bases that match TRBD2. The germline CDR1 and CDR2 sequences are SGHVS and FNYEAQ. CDR3 length equals 17 residues. V gave up 4 bases and J gave up 0 bases; unmatched junction bases: 8. CDR3 nucleotides: TGTGCCAGCAGCTCCCCCCCGGGGACTAGCTCCTACAATGAGCAGTTCTTC. It is translated as CASSSPPGTSSYNEQFF.

The CDR3 DNA is TGTGCCAGCAGCGGACGCCGGACAGGGTCGAACACCGGGGAGCTGTTTTTT. Translation: CASSGRRTGSNTGELFF. The V call is TRBV7-9, the J call TRBJ2-2, with 8 bases matching TRBD1. The germline V gene has CDR1 SEHNR and CDR2 FQNEAQ (reference sequence). This CDR3 is 17 amino acids long. After removal of 5 bases from V and 0 bases from J, the junction contained 8 bases not matched to a gene.

As regards this clonotype: This may be a read error, as it is one base from a much larger clone. This chain links TRBV12-3 or TRBV12-4 with TRBJ1-5; D call uncertain. There are 14 residues in the CDR3. DNA of the CDR3: TGTGCCAGCAGTTTGTCCGGGCGCAAACAGCCCCAGCATTTT. Translating it yields CASSLSGRKQPQHF.

The gene calls are TRBV11-2 and TRBJ2-1, with 7 bases matching TRBD1. The CDR3 loop spans 14 amino acids. V shed 6 bases, J shed 4 bases, and the junction held 6 bases outside the gene matches. Per the germline V gene, CDR1 is SGHAT and CDR2 is FQNNGV. In DNA, the CDR3 is TGTGCCAGCAGAGGACAGGCCAGATACAATGAGCAGTTCTTC. This sequence encodes CASRGQARYNEQFF. The full variable domain, in which reference TRBV11-2 and TRBJ2-1 provide the parts outside the CDR3, is EAGVAQSPRYKIIEKRQSVAFWCNPISGHATLYWYQQILGQGPKLLIQFQNNGVVDDSQLPKDRFSAERLKGVDSTLKIQPAKLEDSAVYLCASRGQARYNEQFFGPGTRLTVL.

The genes are TRBV20-1 and TRBJ2-5; 8 nucleotides agree with TRBD2. The trim removed 3 bases at V and 6 bases at J, leaving 9 bases unmatched. The CDR3 is 14 amino acids. Germline V gene sequence: CDR1 DFQATT, CDR2 SNEGSKA (reference sequence). The chain's CDR3 is CSASIAGSVQTQYF. In nucleotides, the CDR3 is TGCAGTGCTAGCATAGCGGGGTCCGTCCAGACCCAGTACTTC.

There are a few counts of this clonotype. The rearrangement uses TRBV5-4 and TRBJ2-7; unclear D gene. CDR3 size: 14 residues. Trimming removed 3 bases from V and 4 bases from J, with 14 bases in between. Germline CDR1 and CDR2: SGHNT and YYREEE (reference sequence). The CDR3 spells CASSWGGRSYEQYF. In DNA form, the CDR3 reads TGTGCCAGCAGCTGGGGTGGCAGGTCGTACGAGCAGTACTTC.

This clonotype appeared a few times. The V gene is TRBV7-2, the J gene TRBJ1-4; perhaps TRBD1 as D (6 bases). The germline V gene encodes CDR1 SGHTA and CDR2 FQGNSA. The CDR3 has 13 amino acids. V was pared by 5 bases and J by 5 bases, with 9 bases between. The CDR3 reads CASSRGGNEKLFF. The CDR3, as DNA: TGTGCCAGCAGCCGAGGGGGAAATGAAAAACTGTTTTTT. Full variable domain (missing parts from reference TRBV7-2 and TRBJ1-4): GAGVSQSPSNKVTEKGKDVELRCDPISGHTALYWYRQSLGQGLEFLIYFQGNSAPDKSGLPSDRFSAERTGGSVSTLTIQRTQQEDSAVYLCASSRGGNEKLFFGSGTQLSVL.

This clonotype was seen many times. The rearrangement joins TRBV3-1 to TRBJ2-1; TRBD2 is a possible D gene (5 bases). This CDR3 has 16 residues. Germline V gene sequence: CDR1 LGHDT, CDR2 YNNKEL (reference sequence). Trimming stripped 0 bases from V and 2 bases from J, with 11 bases between. CDR3 sequence reads: CASSQDLGETYNEQFF. The DNA for the CDR3 is TGTGCCAGCAGCCAAGATTTGGGAGAAACCTACAATGAGCAGTTCTTC.

Ten or more counts support this clonotype. The chain uses TRBV6-2 or TRBV6-3 and TRBJ2-7; D might be TRBD2 (6 bases). Trimming left V 6 bases short and J 0 bases short, with 12 bases between. CDR1 is MNHEY, CDR2 SVGEGT, per germline. The CDR3 runs to 14 residues. CDR3: CASSHLGSSYEQYF. The CDR3 DNA reads TGTGCCAGCAGCCACCTCGGGAGCTCCTACGAGCAGTACTTC.

The chain uses TRBV29-1 and TRBJ1-1; D call uncertain. The CDR3 has 11 residues. V was trimmed by 5 bases and J by 5 bases, leaving 9 bases between them. Germline CDR1 is SQVTM and CDR2 is ANQGSEA. As DNA, the CDR3 is TGCAGCGTTCAGAGGGTTACTGAAGCTTTCTTT. Translated, it gives CSVQRVTEAFF.

CDR3 nucleotide sequence: TGTGCCAGCAGCGTAGAACCAGGGTTAGTGGCCTACGAGCAGTACTTC. Amino acid sequence: CASSVEPGLVAYEQYF. The rearrangement links TRBV9 to TRBJ2-7; maybe TRBD1 (5 bases). CDR1 is SGDLS, CDR2 YYNGEE, per germline. Trimming removed 0 bases from V and 2 bases from J, with 15 bases in between. This CDR3 region has 16 residues. Full variable domain (remainder filled in from reference TRBV9 and TRBJ2-7): DSGVTQTPKHLITATGQRVTLRCSPRSGDLSVYWYQQSLDQGLQFLIQYYNGEERAKGNILERFSAQQFPDLHSELNLSSLELGDSALYFCASSVEPGLVAYEQYFGPGTRLTVT.

A few counts support this clonotype. The CDR3 coding sequence is TGTGCCAGCAGTGGGGGGGGGCGCGGGAATAATGAAAAACTGTTTTTT. This sequence encodes CASSGGGRGNNEKLFF. This chain connects TRBV2 to TRBJ1-4, with a tentative D call TRBD1 (6 bases). From germline, CDR1 is SNHLY and CDR2 FYNNEI. The CDR3 sequence is 16 residues long. Trimming removed 4 bases from V and 4 bases from J, with 16 bases in between.

This clonotype was picked up many times. The chain carries TRBV20-1 and TRBJ2-5; D possibly corresponds to TRBD2 (5 bases). This CDR3 contains 13 residues. Trimming took 6 bases from V and 1 from J, leaving 12 bases between them. The germline V gene has CDR1 DFQATT and CDR2 SNEGSKA (reference sequence). CDR3 residues: CSAIRGPQETQYF. In nucleotides, the CDR3 is TGCAGTGCAATCCGGGGTCCCCAAGAGACCCAGTACTTC.

The chain is built from TRBV25-1 and TRBJ2-4, with 9 nucleotides matching TRBD1. After removal of 6 bases from V and 7 bases from J, the junction contained 10 bases not matched to a gene. Germline V gene lookup returns CDR1 MGHDK and CDR2 SYGVNS. The CDR3 is made up of 15 amino acids. The CDR3 region has the DNA TGTGCCAGCAGCGGAACGGGACAGGGTGCGAACATTCAGTACTTC. It yields the protein CASSGTGQGANIQYF.